One TCR beta chain is described in this entry. Its specificity is unknown. The entry originates in a study of shared clonotypes between healthy human individuals. Notes on the study in general: The donor pool, a small one, limited the genetic and exposure-history diversity represented. Exclusively blood specimens were collected; tissue repertoires likely differ. It was observed that approximately 5% of naive CD4 clonotypes were shared across a handful of donors.

Germline CDR1 and CDR2: KGHSH and LQKENI. The CDR3 extends over 12 amino acids. Deep-level settings were used for running the assay. Sequenced by immunoSEQ multiplex PCR; TCRdb stores in-frame clones only, minus some. The table includes approximately 530,000 clones, approximately 95% detected once. The source material was naive CD4+ T cells sorted from blood. Subset: CD45RA+ positively selected. V and J are TRBV18 and TRBJ2-5; D not certain. The better agreement between TRBJ2-7 and the DNA end casts doubt on the J call. The receptor comes from a woman under 40 in good health. In DNA form, the CDR3 reads TGTGCCAGCTCACCAGCTACCTACGAGCAGTACTTC. It specifies CASSPATYEQYF.